Listed below are T cell receptor beta chains from one sample, sequenced in a study of OX40 agonist ivuxolimab in advanced cancers. TCRdb's copy holds only in-frame clones and misses some; the assay was immunoSEQ multiplex PCR. The sample comprises about 77,000 clones, around four fifths of which are singletons, and less than 0.85% rests with the top ten. This specimen was CD4+ or CD8+ T cells sorted from blood, taken in a trial of the OX40 agonist ivuxolimab. These receptors came from an adult with an advanced solid tumor such as melanoma, head and neck, liver or kidney cancer. The CDR3 runs from the conserved cysteine through the conserved F or W. The D gene is left open where the match is weak. Expanded clones are given a class, and other clones once, few, many or no size at all.

d_call	v_call	j_call	clone_size	cdr3_aa	cdr3_nt
TRBD1	TRBV5-6	TRBJ2-7	NA	CASSLGLGQGGTYEQYF	TGTGCCAGCAGCTTGGGATTGGGACAGGGGGGAACCTACGAGCAGTACTTC
TRBD1	TRBV29-1	TRBJ1-2	NA	CSVENGGQGDYGYTF	TGCAGCGTTGAAAACGGTGGACAGGGAGACTATGGCTACACCTTC
NA	TRBV29-1	TRBJ1-1	NA	CSVHRRTYPNTEAFF	TGCAGCGTCCACAGACGGACATACCCGAACACTGAAGCTTTCTTT
NA	TRBV7-5	TRBJ1-1	NA	CVRSFPGQGSRTEAFF	TGTGTCAGAAGCTTCCCGGGACAGGGGAGTCGAACTGAAGCTTTCTTT
NA	TRBV5-8	TRBJ1-2	NA	CASSLGFNYGYTF	TGTGCCAGCAGCTTGGGGTTTAACTATGGCTACACCTTC
NA	TRBV13	TRBJ1-2	medium-sized	CASSEDGEGYTF	TGTGCCAGCAGCGAGGACGGGGAGGGCTACACCTTC
TRBD1	TRBV7-3	TRBJ2-5	once	CASSPGQGIETQYF	TGTGCCAGCAGCCCCGGACAGGGAATCGAGACCCAGTACTTC
NA	TRBV5-1	TRBJ2-5	NA	CASRSEGETQYF	TGCGCCAGCAGATCCGAAGGGGAGACCCAGTACTTC
NA	TRBV28	TRBJ2-3	NA	CASSGADTQYF	TGTGCCAGCAGTGGGGCAGATACGCAGTATTTT
TRBD1	TRBV5-6	TRBJ1-4	NA	CASSLIAGQGREKLFF	TGTGCCAGCAGCTTGATCGCGGGACAGGGGCGCGAAAAACTGTTTTTT
NA	TRBV7-8	TRBJ2-7	NA	CASSFLDSSYEQYF	TGTGCCAGCAGCTTTTTAGACAGCTCCTACGAGCAGTACTTC
TRBD1	TRBV11-2	TRBJ1-1	NA	CASSSRTGRGTEAFF	TGTGCCAGCAGCTCTAGGACAGGGCGAGGGACTGAAGCTTTCTTT
NA	TRBV7-9	TRBJ2-5	NA	CASSVAYLETQYF	TGTGCCAGCAGCGTAGCCTATTTGGAGACCCAGTACTTC
TRBD1	TRBV7-2	TRBJ2-7	NA	CASTRWGTGASYEQYF	TGTGCCAGCACCCGTTGGGGGACAGGGGCCTCCTACGAGCAGTACTTC
TRBD2	TRBV5-4	TRBJ2-1	NA	CASSLRTRTTSEQFF	TGTGCCAGCAGCTTGAGGACTAGAACGACTTCCGAGCAGTTCTTC
NA	TRBV6-6	TRBJ1-2	NA	CASSDRTRSYGYTF	TGTGCCAGCAGTGATCGGACGCGGAGCTATGGCTACACCTTC
NA	TRBV28	TRBJ2-7	NA	CASSFMRYEQYF	TGTGCCAGCAGTTTTATGAGATACGAGCAGTACTTC
NA	TRBV12-5	TRBJ2-7	NA	CASGSGPEQYF	TGTGCTAGTGGTTCCGGGCCCGAGCAGTACTTC
TRBD1	TRBV5-1	TRBJ2-3	NA	CASSPGQGTDTQYF	TGCGCCAGCAGCCCCGGACAGGGCACAGATACGCAGTATTTT
NA	TRBV5-4	TRBJ2-5	NA	CASSFWGRQETQYF	TGTGCCAGCAGCTTTTGGGGCCGCCAAGAGACCCAGTACTTC
NA	TRBV9	TRBJ2-3	NA	CASSLGPDTQYF	TGTGCCAGCTCCTTAGGGCCAGATACGCAGTATTTT
NA	TRBV5-4	TRBJ1-4	NA	CASSLGGASNEKLFF	TGTGCCAGCAGCTTGGGGGGGGCAAGTAATGAAAAACTGTTTTTT
TRBD1	TRBV6-1	TRBJ2-7	NA	CASSARDRGTYEQYF	TGTGCCAGCAGCGCCCGGGACAGGGGCACCTACGAGCAGTACTTC
NA	TRBV5-1	TRBJ2-2	NA	CASREQGTGELFF	TGCGCCAGCCGGGAGCAGGGCACCGGGGAGCTGTTTTTT
NA	TRBV7-2	TRBJ2-3	NA	CASSIDGLDTQYF	TGTGCCAGCAGCATCGACGGTCTAGATACGCAGTATTTT
NA	TRBV11-3	TRBJ2-2	few	CASSLEGDNTGELFF	TGTGCCAGCAGCTTAGAGGGAGACAATACCGGGGAGCTGTTTTTT
NA	TRBV19	TRBJ2-7	NA	CASSIGPTGTYEQYF	TGTGCCAGTAGTATAGGCCCGACAGGAACCTACGAGCAGTACTTC
NA	TRBV5-1	TRBJ2-2	NA	CASSLEPPRDTGELFF	TGCGCCAGCAGCTTGGAACCCCCACGAGACACCGGGGAGCTGTTTTTT
NA	TRBV6-6	TRBJ1-5	NA	CASSAQSNQPQHF	TGTGCCAGCAGTGCCCAGAGCAATCAGCCCCAGCATTTT
NA	TRBV27	TRBJ2-7	NA	CASSFRYSSYEQYF	TGTGCCAGCAGTTTTCGATATAGCTCCTACGAGCAGTACTTC
NA	TRBV18	TRBJ1-5	NA	CASSPDRNQPQHF	TGTGCCAGCTCACCTGACAGAAATCAGCCCCAGCATTTT
NA	TRBV11-2	TRBJ2-2	NA	CASSPRRADRFGELFF	TGTGCCAGCAGCCCTCGGAGGGCAGATAGGTTCGGGGAGCTGTTTTTT
TRBD1	TRBV6-5	TRBJ2-5	NA	CASSYQTGTGGETQYF	TGTGCCAGCAGTTACCAGACCGGGACAGGAGGGGAGACCCAGTACTTC
TRBD2	TRBV5-1	TRBJ2-1	NA	CASSSLAGFYNEQFF	TGCGCCAGCAGCTCACTAGCGGGATTCTACAATGAGCAGTTCTTC
NA	TRBV4-3	TRBJ2-7	NA	CASSQDHISRQYF	TGCGCCAGCAGCCAAGATCACATCTCGCGGCAGTACTTC
NA	TRBV30	TRBJ1-1	NA	CAWRRGGGFYTEAFF	TGTGCCTGGAGACGTGGGGGGGGATTTTACACTGAAGCTTTCTTT
NA	TRBV6-1	TRBJ1-1	NA	CASVEGNTEAFF	TGTGCCAGCGTCGAGGGGAACACTGAAGCTTTCTTT
TRBD2	TRBV28	TRBJ2-5	NA	CASSSSDLGGGETQYF	TGTGCCAGCAGTTCTTCCGATTTGGGGGGGGGTGAGACCCAGTACTTC
NA	TRBV11-3	TRBJ1-2	NA	CASSLGPGAHGYTF	TGTGCCAGCAGCCTGGGGCCAGGGGCCCACGGCTACACCTTC
TRBD1	TRBV28	TRBJ1-2	NA	CASSPATGNGYTF	TGTGCCAGCAGTCCTGCGACAGGGAATGGCTACACCTTC
NA	TRBV30	TRBJ2-3	NA	CAWRMEVTQYF	TGTGCCTGGAGGATGGAGGTTACGCAGTATTTT